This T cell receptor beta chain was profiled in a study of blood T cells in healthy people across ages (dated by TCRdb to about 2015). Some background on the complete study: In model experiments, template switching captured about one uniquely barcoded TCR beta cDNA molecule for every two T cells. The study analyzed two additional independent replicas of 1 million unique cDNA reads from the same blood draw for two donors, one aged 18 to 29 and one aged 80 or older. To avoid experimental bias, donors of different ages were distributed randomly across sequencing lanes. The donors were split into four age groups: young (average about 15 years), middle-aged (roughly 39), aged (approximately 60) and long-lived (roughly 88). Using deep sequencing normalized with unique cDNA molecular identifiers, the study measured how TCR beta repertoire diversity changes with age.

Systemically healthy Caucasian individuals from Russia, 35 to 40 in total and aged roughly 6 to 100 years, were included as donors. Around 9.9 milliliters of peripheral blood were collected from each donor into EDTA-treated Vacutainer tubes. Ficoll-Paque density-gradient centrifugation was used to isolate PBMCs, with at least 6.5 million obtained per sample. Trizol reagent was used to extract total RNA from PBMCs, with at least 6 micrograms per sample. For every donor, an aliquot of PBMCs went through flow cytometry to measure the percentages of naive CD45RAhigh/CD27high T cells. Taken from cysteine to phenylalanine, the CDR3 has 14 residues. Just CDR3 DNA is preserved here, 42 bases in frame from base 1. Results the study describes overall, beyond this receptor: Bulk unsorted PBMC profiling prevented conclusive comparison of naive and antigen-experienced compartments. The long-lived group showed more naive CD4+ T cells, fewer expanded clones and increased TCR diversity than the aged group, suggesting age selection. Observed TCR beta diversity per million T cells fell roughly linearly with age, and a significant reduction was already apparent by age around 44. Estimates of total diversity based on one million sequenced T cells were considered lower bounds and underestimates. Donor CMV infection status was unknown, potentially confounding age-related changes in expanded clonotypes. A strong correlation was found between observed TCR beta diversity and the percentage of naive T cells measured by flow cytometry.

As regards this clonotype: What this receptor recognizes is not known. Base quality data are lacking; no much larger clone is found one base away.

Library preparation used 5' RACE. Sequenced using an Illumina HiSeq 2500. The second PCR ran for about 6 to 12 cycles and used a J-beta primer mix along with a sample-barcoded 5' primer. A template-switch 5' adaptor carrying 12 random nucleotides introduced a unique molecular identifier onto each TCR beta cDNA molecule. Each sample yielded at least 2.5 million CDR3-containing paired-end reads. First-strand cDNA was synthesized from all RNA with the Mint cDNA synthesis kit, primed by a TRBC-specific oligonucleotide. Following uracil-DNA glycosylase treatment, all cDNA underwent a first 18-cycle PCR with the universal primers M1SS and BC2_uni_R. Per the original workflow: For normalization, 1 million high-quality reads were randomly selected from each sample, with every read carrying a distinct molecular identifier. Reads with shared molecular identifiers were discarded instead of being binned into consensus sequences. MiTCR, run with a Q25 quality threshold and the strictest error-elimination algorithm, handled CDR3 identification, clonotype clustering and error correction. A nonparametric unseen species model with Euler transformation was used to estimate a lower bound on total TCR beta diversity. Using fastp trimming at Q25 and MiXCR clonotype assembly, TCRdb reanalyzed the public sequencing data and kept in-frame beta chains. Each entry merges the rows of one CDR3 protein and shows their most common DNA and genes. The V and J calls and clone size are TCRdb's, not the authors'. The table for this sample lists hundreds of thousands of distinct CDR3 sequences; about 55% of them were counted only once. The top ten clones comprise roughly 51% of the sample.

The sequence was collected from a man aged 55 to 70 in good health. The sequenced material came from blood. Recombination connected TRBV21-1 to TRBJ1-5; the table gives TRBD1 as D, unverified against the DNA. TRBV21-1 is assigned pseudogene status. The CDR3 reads CASSKSRVHQPQHF. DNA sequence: TGTGCCAGCAGCAAATCCAGGGTTCACCAGCCCCAGCATTTT.